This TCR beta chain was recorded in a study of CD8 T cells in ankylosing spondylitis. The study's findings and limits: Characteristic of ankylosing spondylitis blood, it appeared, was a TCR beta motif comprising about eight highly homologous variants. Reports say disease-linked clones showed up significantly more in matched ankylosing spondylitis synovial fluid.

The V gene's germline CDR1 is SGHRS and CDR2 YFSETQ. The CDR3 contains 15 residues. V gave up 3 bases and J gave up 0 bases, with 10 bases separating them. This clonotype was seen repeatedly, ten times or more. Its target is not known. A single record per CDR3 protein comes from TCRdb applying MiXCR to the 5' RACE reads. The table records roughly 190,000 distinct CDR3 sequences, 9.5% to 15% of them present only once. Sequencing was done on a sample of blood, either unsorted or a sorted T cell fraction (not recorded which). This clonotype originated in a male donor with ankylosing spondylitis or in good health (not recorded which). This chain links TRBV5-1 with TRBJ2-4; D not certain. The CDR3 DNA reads TGCGCCAGCAGCTCGGAAACTCTAGCCAAAAACATTCAGTACTTC. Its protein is CASSSETLAKNIQYF.